The 3 T cell receptor beta chains listed next were all sequenced from one sample in a study of T cell repertoires in cytomegalovirus infection. Their antigen targets remain unknown. TCRdb independently ran MiXCR on the reads; one entry per CDR3 protein. The sample has 250,000 to 400,000 distinct CDR3 sequences; 25% are singletons. The material sequenced was cultured PBMCs, taken from culture after CMV antigen stimulation. These receptors all come from a human donor in good health (CMV status not recorded). Some clones in this sample may be carry-over from other donors' samples.

The rearrangement uses TRBV10-3 and TRBJ2-7; 15 nucleotides line up with TRBD2. Per the germline V gene, CDR1 is ENHRY and CDR2 is SYGVKD. V dropped 6 bases and J dropped 5; count of bases not matched to a gene: 5. The CDR3 spans 15 residues. In nucleotides, the CDR3 is TGTGCCATCAGGGGGACTAGCGGGAGGTTCCACGAGCAGTACTTC. It yields the protein CAIRGTSGRFHEQYF.

This chain joins TRBV10-2 and TRBJ1-2, with 10 bases fitting TRBD1. The J segment lost 4 bases and the V segment lost 5 bases, leaving 13 bases of the junction unmatched. The CDR3 extends over 17 amino acids. Per the germline V gene, CDR1 is WSHSY and CDR2 is SAAADI. CDR3 in amino acids: CASSTRDRGPSSYGYTF. The CDR3 DNA reads TGCGCCAGCAGTACTCGGGACAGGGGCCCTTCCAGCTATGGCTACACCTTC.

The gene calls are TRBV7-9 and TRBJ1-1, with TRBD1 matching 8 bases. J gave up 5 bases and V 6 bases, and 11 bases lay outside the gene matches. This CDR3 is built from 15 residues. The germline CDR1 and CDR2 sequences are SEHNR and FQNEAQ (reference sequence). The CDR3 DNA reads TGTGCCAGCAGAAGACAGGGGATAGGGAATACTGAAGCTTTCTTT. Its protein is CASRRQGIGNTEAFF.